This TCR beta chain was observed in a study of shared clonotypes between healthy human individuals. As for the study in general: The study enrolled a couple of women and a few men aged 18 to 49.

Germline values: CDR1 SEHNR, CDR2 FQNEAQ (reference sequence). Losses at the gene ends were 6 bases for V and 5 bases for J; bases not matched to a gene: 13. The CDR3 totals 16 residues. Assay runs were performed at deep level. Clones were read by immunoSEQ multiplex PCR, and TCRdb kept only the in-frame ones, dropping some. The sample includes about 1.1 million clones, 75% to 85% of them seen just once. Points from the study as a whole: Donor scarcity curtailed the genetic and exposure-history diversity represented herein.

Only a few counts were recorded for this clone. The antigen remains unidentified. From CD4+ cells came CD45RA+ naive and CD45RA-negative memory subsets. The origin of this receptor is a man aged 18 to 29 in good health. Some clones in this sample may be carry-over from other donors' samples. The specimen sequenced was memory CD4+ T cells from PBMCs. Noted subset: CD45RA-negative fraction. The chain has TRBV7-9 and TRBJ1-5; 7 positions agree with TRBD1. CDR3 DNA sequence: TGTGCCAGCAGTCGGGACAGTTGGGGTGGGGATCAGCCCCAGCATTTT. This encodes CASSRDSWGGDQPQHF.